This T cell receptor (beta chain) was recorded in a study of shared clonotypes between healthy human individuals. Study results and limitations: Sorted-subset sequencing, rarefaction showed, was incomplete despite large depth.

Sequencing used immunoSEQ multiplex PCR; TCRdb keeps in-frame clones, though not all of them. The sample lists millions of clones, 90% to 95% occurring once. As regards this clone: What it binds is not known.

Germline V gives CDR1 MNHEY, CDR2 SVGAGI. V gave up 6 bases and J gave up 7 bases, with 15 bases separating them. The CDR3 runs to 14 residues. The sequence came from a man younger than 35 in good health. Material for sequencing was naive CD4+ T cells sorted from blood. Described subset: CD45RA+ positively selected. The chain joins TRBV6-5 to TRBJ1-4, with TRBD1 as a possible D gene (5 bases). CDR3 DNA: TGTGCCAGCAGCGACGGGGGAAAAAGTGAAAAACTGTTTTTT. Translation: CASSDGGKSEKLFF.